This record looks at one T cell receptor (beta chain) sequence and its context. The data were taken from a study of human T cells and chemical hapten exposure. Study details: The variation in per-sample TCR yields arose mainly from small differences in pooled library volumes.

Described time point: patch test 3, about 24 weeks after DPC sensitization. Treatment specified: therapeutic diphenylcyclopropenone sensitization with weekly scalp DPC. Single cDNA molecules in the library carried unique molecular identifiers attached during preparation. Authors' processing steps: TCR counts had a median of approximately 87,000 per sample and spanned 23,224 to 690,600. From the RACE reads, TCRdb called clonotypes with MiXCR, one entry per CDR3 protein. TCRdb's processing, not the authors', yielded these V and J calls. The sample shows about 97,000 distinct CDR3 sequences, roughly a quarter of them seen only once. The CDR3 loop spans 15 amino acids. Germline V gene lookup returns CDR1 DFQATT and CDR2 SNEGSKA (reference sequence). Trimming took 6 bases from V and 7 from J; bases not matched to a gene: 11.

The origin of this receptor is a man in his forties or fifties with alopecia areata. Some clones in this sample may be carry-over from other donors' samples. Sequences were derived from whole blood, sampled in connection with sensitization to the hapten diphenylcyclopropenone (DPC). V usage is TRBV20-1 and J usage is TRBJ1-6; 8 nucleotides align to TRBD1. The CDR3 region is CSAGAGQGSNSPLHF. The CDR3 nucleotides are TGCAGTGCCGGGGCCGGACAGGGATCGAATTCACCCCTCCACTTT.